The 7 T cell receptor beta chains below come from one sample, sequenced in a study of metastatic and nonmetastatic thyroid tumors (dated by TCRdb to about 2020). No patient had received any treatment before thyroid surgery. Library construction relied on PCR. The reads were generated on an Illumina HiSeq 4000. TCRdb's own reprocessing of the public reads used fastp at Q25 and MiXCR and kept productive beta chains. This sample is represented by roughly 29,000 clones; around a quarter of them were singletons. The leading ten clones occupy 2% to 3% of the sample. Sequencing was done on a sample of blood. These receptors were collected from a female donor with papillary thyroid cancer or a benign thyroid nodule (not recorded which). Some clones in this sample may be carry-over from other donors' samples.

This chain connects TRBV7-9 to TRBJ2-1; D uncertain. Trimming took off 6 bases at V and 8 bases at J, with 14 bases between the two ends. This CDR3 contains 13 residues. Germline CDR1 and CDR2: SEHNR and FQNEAQ (reference sequence). The CDR3 DNA reads TGTGCCAGCAGACGCGGCTTGGTCGATGAGCAGTTCTTC. Translating gives CASRRGLVDEQFF.

This clone occurred many times. The V gene is TRBV5-6, the J gene TRBJ2-1; 7 bases fit TRBD2. The CDR3 totals 14 residues. V was pared by 7 bases and J by 1 base, with 5 bases of the junction left unmatched. Germline V gives CDR1 SGHDT, CDR2 YYEEEE. The DNA for the CDR3 is TGTGCCAGCCTCGGGCGGGAGTCCTACAATGAGCAGTTCTTC. It yields the protein CASLGRESYNEQFF.

This clone was seen repeatedly, ten times or more. The chain recombines TRBV30 with TRBJ1-1, with no clear D. Trimming stripped 0 bases from V and 5 bases from J, with 4 bases between. The CDR3 loop spans 11 amino acids. The germline gives CDR1 GTSNPN, CDR2 SVGIG (reference sequence). Here the CDR3 reads CAWSVGTEAFF. CDR3 in DNA: TGTGCCTGGAGTGTGGGTACTGAAGCTTTCTTT.

This clone appeared many times. The chain recombines TRBV6-2 or TRBV6-3 with TRBJ2-4, with a weak D call TRBD2 (5 bases). The ends were cut back, 6 bases at V and 0 bases at J, with 9 bases in the middle. This CDR3 comprises 14 residues. Germline CDR1 is MNHEY and CDR2 is SVGEGT. Here the CDR3 reads CASRADPAKNIQYF. The CDR3 nucleotides read TGTGCCAGCAGAGCGGACCCAGCCAAAAACATTCAGTACTTC.

This clone has ten or more counts. V usage is TRBV19 and J usage is TRBJ2-3; 8 nucleotides line up with TRBD2. The germline CDR1 and CDR2 sequences are LNHDA and SQIVND (reference sequence). V shed 0 bases and J 4 bases; nucleotides not matched to a gene: 12. This CDR3 has 18 residues. CDR3 sequence reads: CASSIEVSQAGVADTQYF. The CDR3 region has the DNA TGTGCCAGTAGTATAGAGGTCTCGCAAGCGGGAGTTGCAGATACGCAGTATTTT.

At least ten counts were recorded for this clone. J is TRBJ1-5 and V is TRBV10-3; D ambiguous. V lost 3 bases and J lost 4, with 4 bases in between. CDR3 length equals 12 residues. The germline CDR1 and CDR2 sequences are ENHRY and SYGVKD. CDR3 in DNA: TGTGCCATCAGTGATGGGAATCAGCCCCAGCATTTT. It codes for CAISDGNQPQHF.

This clone appeared many times. The chain carries TRBV5-1 and TRBJ2-1; D unresolved. Germline values: CDR1 SGHRS, CDR2 YFSETQ. V lost 0 bases and J 2 bases, leaving 15 bases between the germline ends. The CDR3 is 17 amino acids. In DNA form, the CDR3 reads TGCGCCAGCAGCTTGGGCCTCGGGCCTGCCACCTACAATGAGCAGTTCTTC. This codes for CASSLGLGPATYNEQFF.